This entry describes one TCR beta chain. A much larger clone sits a single nucleotide away, making a read error possible. Germline V gene sequence: CDR1 DFQATT, CDR2 SNEGSKA (reference sequence). This CDR3 contains 14 residues. Bulk tumor genomic DNA was the template, and each sample received around 560 ng. Taken during surgery, several biopsies per primary tumor were spaced as far apart as possible within the tumor mass. Before undergoing curative surgery, patients had newly diagnosed non-small cell lung cancer that was untreated. This specimen comes from a study of immune heterogeneity within non-small cell lung tumors. A first 10-cycle multiplex round used 32 V-gene and 13 J-gene primers on TCR beta CDR3. TCRdb redid the calling of the multiplex PCR reads with MiXCR, one entry per CDR3 protein. In the table there are 14,000 to 15,000 distinct CDR3 sequences, 25% to 35% of which are singletons.

The origin of this receptor is a man aged 35 to 55 with non-small cell lung cancer. The V call is TRBV20-1, the J call TRBJ1-6; D not resolved. Sequences were obtained from lung tumor tissue. The CDR3 region is CTARIFGDNSPLHF. CDR3 nucleotide sequence: TGCACTGCTAGAATCTTCGGGGATAATTCACCCCTCCACTTT.